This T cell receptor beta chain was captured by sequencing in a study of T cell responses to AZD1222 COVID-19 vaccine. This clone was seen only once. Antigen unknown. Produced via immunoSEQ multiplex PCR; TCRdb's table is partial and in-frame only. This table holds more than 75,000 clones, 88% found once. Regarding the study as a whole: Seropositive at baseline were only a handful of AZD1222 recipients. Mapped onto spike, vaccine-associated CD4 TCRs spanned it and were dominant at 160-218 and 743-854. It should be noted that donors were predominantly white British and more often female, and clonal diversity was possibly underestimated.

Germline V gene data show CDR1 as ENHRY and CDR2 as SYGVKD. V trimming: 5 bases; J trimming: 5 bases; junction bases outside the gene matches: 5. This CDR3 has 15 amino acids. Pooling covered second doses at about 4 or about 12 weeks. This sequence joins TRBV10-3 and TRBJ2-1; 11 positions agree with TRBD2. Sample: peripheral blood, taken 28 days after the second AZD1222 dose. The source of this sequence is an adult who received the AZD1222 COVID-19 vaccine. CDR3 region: CAISLSGLADNEQFF. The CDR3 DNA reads TGTGCCATCAGTCTATCGGGACTAGCGGACAATGAGCAGTTCTTC.